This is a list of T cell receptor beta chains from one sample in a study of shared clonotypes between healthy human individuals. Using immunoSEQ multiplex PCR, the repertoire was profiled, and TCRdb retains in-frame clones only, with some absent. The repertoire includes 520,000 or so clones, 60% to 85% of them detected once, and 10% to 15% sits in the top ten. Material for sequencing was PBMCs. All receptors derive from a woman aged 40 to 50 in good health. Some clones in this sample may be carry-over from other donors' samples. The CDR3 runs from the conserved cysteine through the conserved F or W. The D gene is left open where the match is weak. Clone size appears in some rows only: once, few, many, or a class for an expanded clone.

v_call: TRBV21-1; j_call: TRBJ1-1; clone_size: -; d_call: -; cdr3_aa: CASPTRTGPYEAFF; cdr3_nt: TGTGCCAGCCCTACCCGAACCGGGCCCTATGAAGCTTTCTTT
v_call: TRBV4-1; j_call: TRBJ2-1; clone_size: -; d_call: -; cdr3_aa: CASSQDPDSYNEQFF; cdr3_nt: TGCGCCAGCAGCCAAGATCCAGACTCCTACAATGAGCAGTTCTTC
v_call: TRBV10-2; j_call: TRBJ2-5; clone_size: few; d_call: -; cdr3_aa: CASRAQKETQYF; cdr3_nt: TGCGCCAGCAGGGCACAGAAAGAGACCCAGTACTTC
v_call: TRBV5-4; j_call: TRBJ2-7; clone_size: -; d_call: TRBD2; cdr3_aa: CASSPTSGASYEQYF; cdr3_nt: TGTGCCAGCAGCCCCACTAGCGGAGCTTCCTACGAGCAGTACTTC
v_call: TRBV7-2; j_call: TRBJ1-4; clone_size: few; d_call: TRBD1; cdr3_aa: CASSLAGQPEKLFF; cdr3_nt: TGTGCCAGCAGCTTAGCGGGACAGCCTGAAAAACTGTTTTTT
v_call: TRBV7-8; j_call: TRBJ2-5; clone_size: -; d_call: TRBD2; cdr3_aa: CASSFLNWVGEGRVETQYF; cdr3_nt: TGTGCCAGCAGCTTTCTCAACTGGGTAGGGGAGGGCCGGGTAGAGACCCAGTACTTC
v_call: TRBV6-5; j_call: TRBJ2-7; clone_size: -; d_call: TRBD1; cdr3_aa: CASRRDSFEEQYF; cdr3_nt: TGTGCCAGCAGACGGGACAGTTTCGAAGAGCAGTACTTC
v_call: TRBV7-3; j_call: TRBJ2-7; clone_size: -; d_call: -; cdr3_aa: CASSLWGGRGEQYF; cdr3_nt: TGTGCCAGCAGCCTATGGGGCGGTCGGGGCGAGCAGTACTTC
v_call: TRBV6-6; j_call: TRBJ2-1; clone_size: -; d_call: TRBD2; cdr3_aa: CASSYAPAGGYNEQFF; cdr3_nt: TGTGCCAGCAGTTACGCGCCAGCGGGAGGCTACAATGAGCAGTTCTTC
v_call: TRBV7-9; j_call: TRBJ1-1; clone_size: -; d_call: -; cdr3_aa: CASSLDYTEAFF; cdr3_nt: TGTGCCAGCAGCTTAGATTACACTGAAGCTTTCTTT
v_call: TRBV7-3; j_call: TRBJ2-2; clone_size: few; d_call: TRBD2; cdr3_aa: CASSPQGLANTGELFF; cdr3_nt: TGTGCCAGCAGCCCCCAAGGACTAGCGAACACCGGGGAGCTGTTTTTT
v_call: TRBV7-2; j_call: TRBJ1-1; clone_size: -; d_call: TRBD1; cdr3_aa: CASSPRQGRNGAFF; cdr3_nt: TGTGCCAGCAGCCCGAGACAGGGGCGGAACGGAGCTTTCTTT
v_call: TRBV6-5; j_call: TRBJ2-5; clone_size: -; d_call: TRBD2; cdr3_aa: CASSTSGRASQYF; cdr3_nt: TGTGCCAGCAGTACTAGCGGGAGGGCCTCCCAGTACTTC
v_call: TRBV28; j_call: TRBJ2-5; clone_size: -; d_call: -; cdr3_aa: CASRQVDLETQYF; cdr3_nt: TGTGCCAGCAGACAGGTGGATTTAGAGACCCAGTACTTC
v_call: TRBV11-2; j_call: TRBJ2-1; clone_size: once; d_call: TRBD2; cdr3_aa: CASSDLAANSYNEQFF; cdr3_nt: TGTGCCAGCAGCGATCTAGCGGCTAACTCCTACAATGAGCAGTTCTTC
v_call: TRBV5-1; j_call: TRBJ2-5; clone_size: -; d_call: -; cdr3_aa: CASSFLPNTQETQYF; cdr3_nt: TGCGCCAGCAGCTTCCTCCCCAATACCCAAGAGACCCAGTACTTC
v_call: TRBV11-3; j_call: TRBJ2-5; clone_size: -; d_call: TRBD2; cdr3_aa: CASSRGLADQETQYF; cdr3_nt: TGTGCCAGCAGCAGGGGACTAGCGGACCAAGAGACCCAGTACTTC
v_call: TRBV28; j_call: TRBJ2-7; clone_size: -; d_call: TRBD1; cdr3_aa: CASSLPRRTGGVHEQYF; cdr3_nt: TGTGCCAGCAGTTTACCCAGAAGGACAGGGGGCGTGCACGAGCAGTACTTC
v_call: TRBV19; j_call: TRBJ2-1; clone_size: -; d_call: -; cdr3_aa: CASSSRESSYNEQFF; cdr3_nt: TGTGCCAGTAGTAGCAGGGAGTCTTCCTACAATGAGCAGTTCTTC
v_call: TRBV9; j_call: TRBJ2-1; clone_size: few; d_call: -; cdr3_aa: CASSAGSPDYNEQFF; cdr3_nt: TGTGCCAGCAGCGCCGGGAGCCCAGACTACAATGAGCAGTTCTTC
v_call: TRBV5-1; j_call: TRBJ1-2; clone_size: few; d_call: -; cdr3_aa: CASSLEKNYGYTF; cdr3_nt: TGCGCCAGCAGCTTGGAGAAGAACTATGGCTACACCTTC
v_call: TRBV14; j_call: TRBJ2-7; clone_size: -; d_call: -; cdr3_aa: CASSQGPPGHGYEQYF; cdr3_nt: TGTGCCAGCAGCCAAGGGCCCCCCGGACACGGGTACGAGCAGTACTTC
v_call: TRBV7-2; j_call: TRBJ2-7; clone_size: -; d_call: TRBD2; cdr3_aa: CASSLAWTSGSHEQYF; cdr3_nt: TGTGCCAGCAGCTTAGCCTGGACTAGCGGGAGCCACGAGCAGTACTTC
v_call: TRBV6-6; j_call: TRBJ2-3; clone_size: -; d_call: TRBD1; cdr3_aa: CASSYSAHRGDTQYF; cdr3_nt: TGTGCCAGCAGTTACTCGGCTCACAGGGGGGATACGCAGTATTTT
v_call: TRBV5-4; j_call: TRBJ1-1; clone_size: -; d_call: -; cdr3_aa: CASSLAAGRGNTEAFF; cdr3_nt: TGTGCCAGCAGCTTGGCCGCGGGCAGGGGGAACACTGAAGCTTTCTTT
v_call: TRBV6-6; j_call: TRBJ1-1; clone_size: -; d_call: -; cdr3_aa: CASSYPLRGGTEAFF; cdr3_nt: TGTGCCAGCAGTTACCCGTTGAGGGGGGGCACTGAAGCTTTCTTT
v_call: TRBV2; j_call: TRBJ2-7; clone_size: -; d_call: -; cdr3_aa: CASRAGLTYEQYF; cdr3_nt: TGTGCCAGCAGGGCAGGGCTAACCTACGAGCAGTACTTC